One sample yielded the 17 T cell receptor beta chains listed below, sequenced in a study of beta chain features in type 1 diabetes. Study-wide findings and caveats: For Type 1 diabetes patients, all four CD4+ subsets carried TCRB CDR3s that were moderately but significantly shorter.

Antigens of these TCRs are unknown. Every isolated RNA sample was fully reverse transcribed, so sequencing captured expressed TCRB transcripts. Assay used: immunoSEQ multiplex PCR; TCRdb lists only in-frame clones, some missing. Found here are 310,000 or so clones, 7% to 10% of them singletons; the top ten hold 1%. The sequencing sample was made of central memory CD4+ T cells from blood. These receptors were collected from a man younger than 45 with type 1 diabetes.

This chain links TRBV6-1 with TRBJ2-3; D might be TRBD2 (6 bases). Trimming removed 4 bases from V and 2 bases from J, with 16 bases in between. The CDR3 is made up of 16 amino acids. Germline lookup yields CDR1 MNHNS and CDR2 SASEGT. The CDR3 region has the DNA TGTGCCAGCAGTGTGACCAGTCGGGGGACCACAGATACGCAGTATTTT. Translated: CASSVTSRGTTDTQYF.

The count of this clone is one. The V call is TRBV5-1, the J call TRBJ2-2, with a possible D match to TRBD1 (5 bases). CDR1 SGHRS and CDR2 YFSETQ come from the germline V gene. This CDR3 has 14 residues. V shed 7 bases and J shed 3 bases, with 13 bases lying between them. CDR3 nucleotide sequence: TGCGCCAGCCGATGGGGCGCGGACACCGGGGAGCTGTTTTTT. Its protein product is CASRWGADTGELFF.

This clone showed up just a few times. This chain joins TRBV30 and TRBJ2-5, with D perhaps matching TRBD2 (5 bases). The CDR3 is 12 amino acids. CDR1 is GTSNPN, CDR2 SVGIG, per germline (reference sequence). V was cut by 4 bases and J by 5 bases, with 11 bases left in between. CDR3 sequence (DNA): TGTGCCTGGAAGAAAAGGGAGGAGACCCAGTACTTC. Its protein is CAWKKREETQYF.

This clone has just a few counts. The CDR3 DNA sequence: TGTGCCAGCACAAGGACTAGCGGGGACGCGGAGCAGTTCTTC. Translating gives CASTRTSGDAEQFF. The chain carries TRBV18 and TRBJ2-1, with 12 bases fitting TRBD2. V lost 8 bases, J lost 10 bases, and 9 bases stayed unmatched. Germline CDR1 is KGHSH and CDR2 is LQKENI. This CDR3 has 14 amino acids.

This clone was observed a few times. This chain links TRBV7-2 with TRBJ1-4; D uncertain. Germline values: CDR1 SGHTA, CDR2 FQGNSA. Trimming cost V 5 bases and J 8 bases, with 27 bases left between them. The CDR3 has 18 amino acids. The CDR3 spells CASSPNSPSGNLGEKLFF. The CDR3 nucleotides are TGTGCCAGCAGCCCAAATAGTCCATCCGGGAACCTAGGGGAAAAACTGTTTTTT.

The chain recombines TRBV7-2 with TRBJ2-2; no clear D. The CDR3 runs to 13 residues. With 6 bases removed from V and 4 bases from J, the gap between germline ends came to 9 bases. Germline lookup yields CDR1 SGHTA and CDR2 FQGNSA. The CDR3 nucleotides are TGTGCCAGCAGTAGTTGGGGCACCGGGGAGCTGTTTTTT. Translating gives CASSSWGTGELFF.

This clone has a count of ten or more. V gene TRBV10-3 combines with J gene TRBJ2-1; the D gene is possibly TRBD2 (7 bases). Germline V gene lookup returns CDR1 ENHRY and CDR2 SYGVKD. The CDR3 contains 17 residues. V dropped 2 bases and J dropped 0 bases, with 14 bases sitting between them. CDR3 protein: CAISEAGAQNSYNEQFF. The CDR3 region has the DNA TGTGCCATCAGTGAGGCGGGGGCACAGAACTCCTACAATGAGCAGTTCTTC.

This sequence joins TRBV6-5 and TRBJ2-7, with D perhaps matching TRBD1 (5 bases). Germline CDR1 MNHEY, CDR2 SVGAGI. Trimming stripped 4 bases from V and 4 bases from J, with 14 bases between. This CDR3 contains 14 residues. This CDR3 reads CASSSMMGHYEQYF. The CDR3 DNA reads TGTGCCAGCAGTTCCATGATGGGGCATTACGAGCAGTACTTC.

The CDR3 sequence is CASRETSGGPGELFF. DNA for the CDR3: TGTGCCAGCAGAGAAACTAGCGGGGGACCCGGGGAGCTGTTTTTT. The chain combines TRBV2 with TRBJ2-2; 11 bases match TRBD2. V lost 6 bases to trimming and J lost 6 bases; unmatched junction nucleotides: 6. CDR3 length: 15 amino acids. CDR1 is SNHLY and CDR2 is FYNNEI in the germline V gene. The whole variable domain, filled in from reference TRBV2 and TRBJ2-2, reads EPEVTQTPSHQVTQMGQEVILRCVPISNHLYFYWYRQILGQKVEFLVSFYNNEISEKSEIFDDQFSVERPDGSNFTLKIRSTKLEDSAMYFCASRETSGGPGELFFGEGSRLTVL.

The chain uses TRBV4-3 and TRBJ1-4; D uncertain. This CDR3 has 17 amino acids. From germline, CDR1 is LGHNA and CDR2 YSLEER. Trimming took off 0 bases at V and 8 bases at J, with 19 bases between the two ends. The CDR3 loop reads CASSQDLNRGPGEKLFF. The CDR3 bases are TGCGCCAGCAGCCAAGATCTGAATCGTGGGCCCGGGGAAAAACTGTTTTTT.

This clone was seen only a few times. This chain's CDR3 is CSVERSQGGEAFF. The CDR3 DNA follows: TGCAGCGTTGAACGATCACAGGGAGGTGAAGCTTTCTTT. The chain has TRBV29-1 and TRBJ1-1; D possibly corresponds to TRBD1 (6 bases). Germline CDR1 SQVTM, CDR2 ANQGSEA. Between the trimmed V and J ends, which lost 2 bases and 7 bases, there was a span of 14 bases. The CDR3 consists of 13 residues.

As for this clone: Other DNA sequences of this sample code for an identical CDR3. The chain uses TRBV5-1 and TRBJ1-1; 8 bases are shared with TRBD1. The junction had 1 base not matched to a gene; V was cut back by 1 base and J by 5 bases. This CDR3 has 13 amino acids. Germline CDR1 reads SGHRS; CDR2 reads YFSETQ. Written as DNA, the CDR3 is TGCGCCAGCAGCTTGACAGGGGGGACTGAAGCTTTCTTT. Encoded protein: CASSLTGGTEAFF. Supplemented by reference TRBV5-1 and TRBJ1-1, the full variable domain reads KAGVTQTPRYLIKTRGQQVTLSCSPISGHRSVSWYQQTPGQGLQFLFEYFSETQRNKGNFPGRFSGRQFSNSRSEMNVSTLELGDSALYLCASSLTGGTEAFFGQGTRLTVV.

V is TRBV12-5 and J is TRBJ1-6, with D possibly being TRBD1 (5 bases). Germline V gene lookup returns CDR1 LGHNT and CDR2 FRNRAP. The CDR3 is 12 residues long. Trimming removed 6 bases from V and 8 bases from J, with 8 bases in between. CDR3 nucleotides: TGTGCTAGTGGGGTGGGGGATTCACCCCTCCACTTT. Encoded protein: CASGVGDSPLHF.

This clone was recorded a few times. This chain links TRBV6-6 with TRBJ1-1, with TRBD1 as a possible D gene (5 bases). This CDR3 region has 14 residues. The germline V and J ends were trimmed by 2 bases and 3 bases, with 10 bases remaining between them. The V gene's germline CDR1 is MNHNY and CDR2 SVGAGI (reference sequence). CDR3 region: CASSYRGLDTEAFF. CDR3 sequence (DNA): TGTGCCAGCAGTTACCGGGGCTTGGACACTGAAGCTTTCTTT.

This clone has just a few counts. This chain joins TRBV7-9 and TRBJ2-5; D is ambiguous. The V gene's germline CDR1 is SEHNR and CDR2 FQNEAQ (reference sequence). The V and J ends lost 3 bases and 5 bases respectively, with 7 bases between them. The CDR3 contains 12 residues. In DNA form, the CDR3 reads TGTGCCAGCAGCTTCGAGATGGAGACCCAGTACTTC. This encodes CASSFEMETQYF.

Concerning this clone: This CDR3 is also generated by other DNA sequences in the sample. The V gene is TRBV7-2, the J gene TRBJ1-5; TRBD1 agrees at 8 bases. The junction had 2 bases not matched to a gene; V was cut back by 1 base and J by 3 bases. The CDR3 spans 15 residues. CDR1 SGHTA and CDR2 FQGNSA come from the germline V gene. The CDR3 DNA follows: TGTGCCAGCAGCTTAGGGACAGGGCTCAATCAGCCCCAGCATTTT. This translates into CASSLGTGLNQPQHF.

This chain joins TRBV18 and TRBJ2-5; 7 bases agree with TRBD1. The J call may not be correct, given that the DNA end is closer to TRBJ2-7. CDR1 is KGHSH, CDR2 LQKENI, per germline. The CDR3 is 14 amino acids. The CDR3 nucleotides read TGTGCCAGCTCACCTGGGACAGTCTATTACGAGCAGTACTTC. It yields the protein CASSPGTVYYEQYF.